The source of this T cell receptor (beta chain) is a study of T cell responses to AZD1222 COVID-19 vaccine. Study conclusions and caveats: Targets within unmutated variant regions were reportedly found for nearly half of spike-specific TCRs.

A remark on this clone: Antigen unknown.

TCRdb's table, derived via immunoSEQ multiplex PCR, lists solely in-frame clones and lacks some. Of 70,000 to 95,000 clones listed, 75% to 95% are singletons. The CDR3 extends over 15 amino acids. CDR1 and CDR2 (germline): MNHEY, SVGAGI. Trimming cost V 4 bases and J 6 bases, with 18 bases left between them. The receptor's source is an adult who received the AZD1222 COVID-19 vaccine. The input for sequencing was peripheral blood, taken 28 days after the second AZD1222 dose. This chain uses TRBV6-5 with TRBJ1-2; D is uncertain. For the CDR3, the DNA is TGTGCCAGCAGTTCCCGGACCGCGAGGATGGATGGCTACACCTTC. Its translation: CASSSRTARMDGYTF.